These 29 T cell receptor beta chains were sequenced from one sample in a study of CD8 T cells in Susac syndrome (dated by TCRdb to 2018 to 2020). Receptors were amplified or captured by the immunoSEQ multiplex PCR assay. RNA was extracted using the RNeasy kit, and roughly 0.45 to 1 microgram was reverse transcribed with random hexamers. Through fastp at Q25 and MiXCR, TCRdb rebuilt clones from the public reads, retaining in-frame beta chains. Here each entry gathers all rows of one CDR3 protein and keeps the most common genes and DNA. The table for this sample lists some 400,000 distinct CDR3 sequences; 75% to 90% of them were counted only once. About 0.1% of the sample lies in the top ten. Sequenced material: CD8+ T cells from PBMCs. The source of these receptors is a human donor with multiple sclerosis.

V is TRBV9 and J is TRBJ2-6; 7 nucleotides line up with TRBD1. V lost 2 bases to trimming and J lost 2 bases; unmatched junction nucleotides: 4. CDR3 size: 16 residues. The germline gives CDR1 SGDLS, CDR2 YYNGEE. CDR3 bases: TGTGCCAGCAGCGTTGGGACAGCCCCTGGGGCCAACGTCCTGACTTTC. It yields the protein CASSVGTAPGANVLTF.

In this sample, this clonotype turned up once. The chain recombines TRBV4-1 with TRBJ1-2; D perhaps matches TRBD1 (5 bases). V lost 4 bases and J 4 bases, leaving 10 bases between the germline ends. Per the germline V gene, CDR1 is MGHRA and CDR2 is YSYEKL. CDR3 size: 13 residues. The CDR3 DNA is TGCGCCAGCAGCCCCCCGGGGCCCTATGGCTACACCTTC. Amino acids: CASSPPGPYGYTF.

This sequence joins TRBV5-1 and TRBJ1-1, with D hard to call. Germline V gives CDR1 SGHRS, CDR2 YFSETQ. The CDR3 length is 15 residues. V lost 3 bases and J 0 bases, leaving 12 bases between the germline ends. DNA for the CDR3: TGCGCCAGCAGCTCCCAAAGAGATATGAACACTGAAGCTTTCTTT. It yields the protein CASSSQRDMNTEAFF.

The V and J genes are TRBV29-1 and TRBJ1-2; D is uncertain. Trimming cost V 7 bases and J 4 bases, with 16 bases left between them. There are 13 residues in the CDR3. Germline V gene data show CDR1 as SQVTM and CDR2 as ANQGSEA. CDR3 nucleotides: TGCAGCGCCGAGGACGGGTTCGGCTATGGCTACACCTTC. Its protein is CSAEDGFGYGYTF.

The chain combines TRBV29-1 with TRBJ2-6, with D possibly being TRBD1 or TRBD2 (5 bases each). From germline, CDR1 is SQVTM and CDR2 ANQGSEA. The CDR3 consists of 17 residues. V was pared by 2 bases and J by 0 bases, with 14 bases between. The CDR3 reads CSVEIWDAYSGANVLTF. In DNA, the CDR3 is TGCAGCGTTGAAATTTGGGACGCCTACTCTGGGGCCAACGTCCTGACTTTC.

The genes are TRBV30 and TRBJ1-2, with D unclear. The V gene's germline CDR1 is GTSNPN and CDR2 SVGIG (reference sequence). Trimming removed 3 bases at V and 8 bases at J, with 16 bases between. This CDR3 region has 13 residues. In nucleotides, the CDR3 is TGTGCCTGGAGCCGTCCGGGCCAAGAGGGCTACACCTTC. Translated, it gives CAWSRPGQEGYTF.

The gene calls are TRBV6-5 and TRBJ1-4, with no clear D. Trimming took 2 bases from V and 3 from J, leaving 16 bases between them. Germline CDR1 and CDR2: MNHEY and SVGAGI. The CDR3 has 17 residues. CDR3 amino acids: CASSYRQPAPPNEKLFF. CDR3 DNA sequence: TGTGCCAGCAGTTACAGGCAGCCCGCCCCTCCTAATGAAAAACTGTTTTTT.

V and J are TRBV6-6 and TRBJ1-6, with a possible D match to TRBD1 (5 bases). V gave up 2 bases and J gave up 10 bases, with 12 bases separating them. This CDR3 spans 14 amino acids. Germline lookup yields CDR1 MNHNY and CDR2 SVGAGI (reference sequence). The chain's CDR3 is CASSYVREESPLHF. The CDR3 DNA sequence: TGTGCCAGCAGTTACGTCAGGGAGGAATCACCCCTCCACTTT.

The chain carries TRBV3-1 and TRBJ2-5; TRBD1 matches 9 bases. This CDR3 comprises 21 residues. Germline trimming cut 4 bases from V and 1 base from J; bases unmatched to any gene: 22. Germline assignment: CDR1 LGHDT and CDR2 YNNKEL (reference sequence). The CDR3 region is CASSLIATGGMDSGPQETQYF. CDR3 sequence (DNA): TGTGCCAGCAGCCTAATTGCCACAGGGGGCATGGACTCGGGGCCCCAAGAGACCCAGTACTTC.

Written as DNA, the CDR3 is TGTGCCAGCAGTGAATTTAACAGGGGGGAAGCTTTCTTT. Residues: CASSEFNRGEAFF. The chain combines TRBV25-1 with TRBJ1-1, with 8 bases lining up with TRBD1. The CDR3 covers 13 residues. J was trimmed by 8 bases and V by 1 base; bases with no gene match: 3. Germline V gene lookup returns CDR1 MGHDK and CDR2 SYGVNS.

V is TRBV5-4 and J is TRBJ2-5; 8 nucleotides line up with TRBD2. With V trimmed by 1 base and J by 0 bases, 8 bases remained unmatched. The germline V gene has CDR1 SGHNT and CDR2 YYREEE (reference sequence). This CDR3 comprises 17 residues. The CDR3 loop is CASSLFSGVGDQETQYF. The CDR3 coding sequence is TGTGCCAGCAGCTTGTTTAGCGGGGTGGGGGACCAAGAGACCCAGTACTTC.

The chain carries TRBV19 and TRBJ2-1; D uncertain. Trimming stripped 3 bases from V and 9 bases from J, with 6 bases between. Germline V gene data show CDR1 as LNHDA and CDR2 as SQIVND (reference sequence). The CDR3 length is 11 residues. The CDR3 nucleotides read TGTGCCAGTAGTATGGAAGGTGAGCAGTTCTTC. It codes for CASSMEGEQFF.

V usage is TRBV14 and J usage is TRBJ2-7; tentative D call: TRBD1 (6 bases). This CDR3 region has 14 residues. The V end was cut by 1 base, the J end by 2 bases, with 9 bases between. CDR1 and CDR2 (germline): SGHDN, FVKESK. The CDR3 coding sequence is TGTGCCAGCAGCCAAGCCCAGGGGCCCTACGAGCAGTACTTC. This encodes CASSQAQGPYEQYF. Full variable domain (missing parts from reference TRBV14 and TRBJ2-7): EAGVTQFPSHSVIEKGQTVTLRCDPISGHDNLYWYRRVMGKEIKFLLHFVKESKQDESGMPNNRFLAERTGGTYSTLKVQPAELEDSGVYFCASSQAQGPYEQYFGPGTRLTVT.

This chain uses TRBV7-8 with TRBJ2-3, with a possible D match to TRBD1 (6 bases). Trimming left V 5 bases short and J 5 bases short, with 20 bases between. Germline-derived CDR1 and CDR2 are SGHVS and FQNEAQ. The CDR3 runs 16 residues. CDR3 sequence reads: CASSPIPGQLKDTQYF. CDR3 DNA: TGTGCCAGCAGCCCTATTCCGGGACAACTGAAAGATACGCAGTATTTT.

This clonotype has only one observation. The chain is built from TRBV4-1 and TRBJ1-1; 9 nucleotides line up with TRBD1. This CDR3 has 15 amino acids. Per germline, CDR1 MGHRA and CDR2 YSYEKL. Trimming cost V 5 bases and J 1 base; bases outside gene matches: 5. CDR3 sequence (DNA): TGCGCCAGCAGCGCGGGACAGGGATCGAACACTGAAGCTTTCTTT. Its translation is CASSAGQGSNTEAFF.

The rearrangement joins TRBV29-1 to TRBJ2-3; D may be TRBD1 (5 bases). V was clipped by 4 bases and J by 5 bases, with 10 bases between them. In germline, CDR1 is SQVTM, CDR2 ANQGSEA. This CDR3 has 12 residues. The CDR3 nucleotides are TGCAGCGTTGTGTGGGGCGTAGATACGCAGTATTTT. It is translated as CSVVWGVDTQYF.

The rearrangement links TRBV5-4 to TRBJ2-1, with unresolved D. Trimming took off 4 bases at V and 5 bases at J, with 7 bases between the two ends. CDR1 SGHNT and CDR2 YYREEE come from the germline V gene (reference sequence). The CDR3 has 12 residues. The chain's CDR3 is CASSVSNNEQFF. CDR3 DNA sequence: TGTGCCAGCAGCGTGTCGAACAATGAGCAGTTCTTC. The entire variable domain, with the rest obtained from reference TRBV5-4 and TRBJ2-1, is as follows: ETGVTQSPTHLIKTRGQQVTLRCSSQSGHNTVSWYQQALGQGPQFIFQYYREEENGRGNFPPRFSGLQFPNYSSELNVNALELDDSALYLCASSVSNNEQFFGPGTRLTVL.

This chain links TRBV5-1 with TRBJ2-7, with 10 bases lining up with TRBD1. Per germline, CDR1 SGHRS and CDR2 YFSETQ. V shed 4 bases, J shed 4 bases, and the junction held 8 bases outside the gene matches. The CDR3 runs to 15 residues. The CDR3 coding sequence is TGCGCCAGCAGCCCCGCCGGGGGACAGGGGTACGAGCAGTACTTC. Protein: CASSPAGGQGYEQYF.

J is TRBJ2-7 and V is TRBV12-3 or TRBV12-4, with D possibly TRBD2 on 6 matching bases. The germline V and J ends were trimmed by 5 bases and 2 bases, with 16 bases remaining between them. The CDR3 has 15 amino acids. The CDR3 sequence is CASSALGGAAYEQYF. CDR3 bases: TGTGCCAGCAGTGCCCTGGGCGGGGCGGCCTACGAGCAGTACTTC.

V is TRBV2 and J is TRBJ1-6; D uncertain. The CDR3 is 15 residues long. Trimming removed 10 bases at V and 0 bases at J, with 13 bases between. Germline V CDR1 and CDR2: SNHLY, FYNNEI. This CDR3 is CATADGSSYNSPLHF. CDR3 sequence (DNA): TGTGCCACGGCCGACGGTAGCTCCTATAATTCACCCCTCCACTTT.

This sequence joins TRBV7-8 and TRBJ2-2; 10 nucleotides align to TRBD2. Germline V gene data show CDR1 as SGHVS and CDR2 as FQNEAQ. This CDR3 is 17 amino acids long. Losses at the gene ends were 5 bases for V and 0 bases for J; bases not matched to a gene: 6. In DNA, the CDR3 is TGTGCCAGCAGCCGAAAGCGGGAGGGCCCGAACACCGGGGAGCTGTTTTTT. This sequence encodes CASSRKREGPNTGELFF. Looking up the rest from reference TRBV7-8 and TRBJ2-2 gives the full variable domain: GAGVSQSPRYKVAKRGQDVALRCDPISGHVSLFWYQQALGQGPEFLTYFQNEAQLDKSGLPSDRFFAERPEGSVSTLKIQRTQQEDSAVYLCASSRKREGPNTGELFFGEGSRLTVL.

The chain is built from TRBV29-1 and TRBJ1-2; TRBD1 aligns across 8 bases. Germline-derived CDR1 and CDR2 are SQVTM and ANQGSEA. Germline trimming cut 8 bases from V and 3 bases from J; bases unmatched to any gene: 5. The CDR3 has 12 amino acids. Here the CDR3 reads CSLNRGDYGYTF. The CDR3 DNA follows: TGCAGCCTCAACAGGGGGGACTATGGCTACACCTTC.

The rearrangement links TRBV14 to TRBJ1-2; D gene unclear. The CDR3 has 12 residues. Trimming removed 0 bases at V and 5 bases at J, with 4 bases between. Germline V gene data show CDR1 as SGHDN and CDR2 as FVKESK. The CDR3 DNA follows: TGTGCCAGCAGCCAAGAGGGTTATGGCTACACCTTC. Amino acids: CASSQEGYGYTF. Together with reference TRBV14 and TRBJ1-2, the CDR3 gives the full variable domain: EAGVTQFPSHSVIEKGQTVTLRCDPISGHDNLYWYRRVMGKEIKFLLHFVKESKQDESGMPNNRFLAERTGGTYSTLKVQPAELEDSGVYFCASSQEGYGYTFGSGTRLTVV.

CDR3 in DNA: TGCGCCAGCAGCTTGTTACAGGTCAACACTGAAGCTTTCTTT. Amino acid sequence: CASSLLQVNTEAFF. The chain links TRBV5-1 to TRBJ1-1; weak D call: TRBD1 (5 bases). Germline-derived CDR1 and CDR2 are SGHRS and YFSETQ. CDR3 length: 14 amino acids. Deletions cut 1 base from V and 2 bases from J, with 9 bases between. The entire variable domain, with the rest obtained from reference TRBV5-1 and TRBJ1-1, is as follows: KAGVTQTPRYLIKTRGQQVTLSCSPISGHRSVSWYQQTPGQGLQFLFEYFSETQRNKGNFPGRFSGRQFSNSRSEMNVSTLELGDSALYLCASSLLQVNTEAFFGQGTRLTVV.

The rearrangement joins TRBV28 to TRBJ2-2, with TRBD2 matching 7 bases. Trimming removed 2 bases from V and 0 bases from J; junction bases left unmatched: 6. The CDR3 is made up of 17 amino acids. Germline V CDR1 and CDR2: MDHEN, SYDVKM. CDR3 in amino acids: CASSLLAEDTNTGELFF. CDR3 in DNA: TGTGCCAGCAGTTTACTAGCGGAGGATACGAACACCGGGGAGCTGTTTTTT. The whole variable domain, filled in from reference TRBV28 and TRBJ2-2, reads DVKVTQSSRYLVKRTGEKVFLECVQDMDHENMFWYRQDPGLGLRLIYFSYDVKMKEKGDIPEGYSVSREKKERFSLILESASTNQTSMYLCASSLLAEDTNTGELFFGEGSRLTVL.

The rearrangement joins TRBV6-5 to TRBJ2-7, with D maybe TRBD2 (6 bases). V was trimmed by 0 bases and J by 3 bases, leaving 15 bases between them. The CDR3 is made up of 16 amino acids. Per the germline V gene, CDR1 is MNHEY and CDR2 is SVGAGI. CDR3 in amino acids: CASSYSIGGLSYEQYF. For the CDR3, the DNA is TGTGCCAGCAGTTACTCGATTGGGGGACTTAGCTACGAGCAGTACTTC.

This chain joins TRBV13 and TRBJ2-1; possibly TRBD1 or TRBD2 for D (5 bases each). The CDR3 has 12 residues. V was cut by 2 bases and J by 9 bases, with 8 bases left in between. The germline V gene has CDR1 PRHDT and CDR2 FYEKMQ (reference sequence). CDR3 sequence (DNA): TGTGCCAGCAGCTTAAAGGGACGTGAGCAGTTCTTC. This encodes CASSLKGREQFF. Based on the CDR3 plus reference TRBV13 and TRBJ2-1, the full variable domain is AAGVIQSPRHLIKEKRETATLKCYPIPRHDTVYWYQQGPGQDPQFLISFYEKMQSDKGSIPDRFSAQQFSDYHSELNMSSLELGDSALYFCASSLKGREQFFGPGTRLTVL.

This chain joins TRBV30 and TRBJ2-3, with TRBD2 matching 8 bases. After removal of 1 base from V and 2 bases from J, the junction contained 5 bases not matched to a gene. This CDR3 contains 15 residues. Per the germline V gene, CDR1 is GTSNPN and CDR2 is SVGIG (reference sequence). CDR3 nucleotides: TGTGCCTGGAGTGACGGACTAGCAGTCACAGATACGCAGTATTTT. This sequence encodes CAWSDGLAVTDTQYF.

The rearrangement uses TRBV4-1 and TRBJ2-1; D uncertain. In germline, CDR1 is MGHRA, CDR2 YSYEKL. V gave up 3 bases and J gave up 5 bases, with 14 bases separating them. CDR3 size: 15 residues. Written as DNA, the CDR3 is TGCGCCAGCAGCCAGGCCCCTATGTCCCACAATGAGCAGTTCTTC. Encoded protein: CASSQAPMSHNEQFF.